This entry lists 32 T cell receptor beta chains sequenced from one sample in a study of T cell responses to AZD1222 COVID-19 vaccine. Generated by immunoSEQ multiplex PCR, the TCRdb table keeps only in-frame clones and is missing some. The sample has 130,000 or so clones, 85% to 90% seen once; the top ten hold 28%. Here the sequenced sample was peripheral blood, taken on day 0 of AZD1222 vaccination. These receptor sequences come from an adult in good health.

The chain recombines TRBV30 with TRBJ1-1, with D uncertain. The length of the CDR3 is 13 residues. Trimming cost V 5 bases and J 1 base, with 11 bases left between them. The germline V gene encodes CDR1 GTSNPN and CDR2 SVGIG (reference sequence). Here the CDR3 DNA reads TGTGCCTGGGGCGTGGGAGCGAACACTGAAGCTTTCTTT. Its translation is CAWGVGANTEAFF.

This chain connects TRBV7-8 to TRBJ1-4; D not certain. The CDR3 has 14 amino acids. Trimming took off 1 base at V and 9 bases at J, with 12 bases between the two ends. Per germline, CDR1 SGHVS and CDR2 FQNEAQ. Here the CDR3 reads CASSLVTGHKKLFF. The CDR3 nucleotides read TGTGCCAGCAGCTTAGTGACCGGGCACAAAAAACTGTTTTTT. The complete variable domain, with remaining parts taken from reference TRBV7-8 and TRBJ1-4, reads GAGVSQSPRYKVAKRGQDVALRCDPISGHVSLFWYQQALGQGPEFLTYFQNEAQLDKSGLPSDRFFAERPEGSVSTLKIQRTQQEDSAVYLCASSLVTGHKKLFFGSGTQLSVL.

The CDR3 DNA is TGTGCCAGCACCCCACGGACAGGGGATCAGCCCCAGCATTTT. Translation gives CASTPRTGDQPQHF. This rearrangement joins TRBV6-5 to TRBJ1-5, with 9 bases identical to TRBD1. Germline assignment: CDR1 MNHEY and CDR2 SVGAGI. This CDR3 has 14 amino acids. After removal of 7 bases from V and 5 bases from J, the junction contained 6 bases not matched to a gene.

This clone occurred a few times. The CDR3 nucleotides read TGTGCCAGCAGTTTAGAAGCCAGCTATAATTCACCCCTCCACTTT. Protein sequence: CASSLEASYNSPLHF. V is TRBV27 and J is TRBJ1-6; D unclear. CDR3 length equals 15 residues. Germline loops: CDR1 MNHEY, CDR2 SMNVEV (reference sequence). Trimming stripped 2 bases from V and 3 bases from J, with 8 bases between.

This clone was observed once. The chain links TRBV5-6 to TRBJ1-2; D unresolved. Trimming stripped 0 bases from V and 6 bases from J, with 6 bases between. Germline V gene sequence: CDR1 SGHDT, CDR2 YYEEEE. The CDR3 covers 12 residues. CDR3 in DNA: TGTGCCAGCAGCTTGGCGGGCCATGGCTACACCTTC. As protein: CASSLAGHGYTF.

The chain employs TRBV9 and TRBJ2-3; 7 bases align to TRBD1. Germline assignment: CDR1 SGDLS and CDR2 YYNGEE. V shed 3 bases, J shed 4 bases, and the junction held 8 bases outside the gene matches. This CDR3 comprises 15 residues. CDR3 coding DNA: TGTGCCAGCAGCGACGACAGGGTTAGCGCAGATACGCAGTATTTT. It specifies CASSDDRVSADTQYF.

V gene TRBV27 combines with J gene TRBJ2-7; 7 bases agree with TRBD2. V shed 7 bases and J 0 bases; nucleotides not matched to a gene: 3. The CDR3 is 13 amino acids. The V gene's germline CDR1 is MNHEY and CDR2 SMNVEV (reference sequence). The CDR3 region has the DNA TGTGCCAGCAAGGGCGGGAGCTCCTACGAGCAGTACTTC. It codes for CASKGGSSYEQYF.

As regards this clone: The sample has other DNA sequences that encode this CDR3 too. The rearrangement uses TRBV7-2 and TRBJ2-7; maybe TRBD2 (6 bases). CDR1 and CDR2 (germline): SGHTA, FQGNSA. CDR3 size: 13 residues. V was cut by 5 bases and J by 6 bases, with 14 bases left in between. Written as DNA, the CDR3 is TGTGCCAGCAGCGCTGGAACTAGCTCCGAGCAGTACTTC. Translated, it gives CASSAGTSSEQYF.

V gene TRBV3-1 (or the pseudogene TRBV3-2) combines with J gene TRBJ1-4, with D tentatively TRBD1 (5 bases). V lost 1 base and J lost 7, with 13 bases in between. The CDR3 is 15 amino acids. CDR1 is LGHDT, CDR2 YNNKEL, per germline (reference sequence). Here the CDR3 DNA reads TGTGCCAGCAGCCAAGTTGGGGGGGTTAGTGAAAAACTGTTTTTT. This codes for CASSQVGGVSEKLFF.

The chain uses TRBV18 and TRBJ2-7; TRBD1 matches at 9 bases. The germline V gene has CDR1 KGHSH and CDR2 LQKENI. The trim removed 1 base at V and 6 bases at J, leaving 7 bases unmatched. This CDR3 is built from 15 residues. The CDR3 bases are TGTGCCAGCTCACCACAAGGGGGACAGGGCGGCGAGCAGTACTTC. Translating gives CASSPQGGQGGEQYF.

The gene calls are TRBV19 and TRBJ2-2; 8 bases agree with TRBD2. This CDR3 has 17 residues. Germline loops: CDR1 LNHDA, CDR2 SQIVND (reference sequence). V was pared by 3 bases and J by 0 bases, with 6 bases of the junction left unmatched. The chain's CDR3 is CASSIRLSGANTGELFF. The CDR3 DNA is TGTGCCAGTAGTATCCGCCTTAGCGGGGCGAACACCGGGGAGCTGTTTTTT.

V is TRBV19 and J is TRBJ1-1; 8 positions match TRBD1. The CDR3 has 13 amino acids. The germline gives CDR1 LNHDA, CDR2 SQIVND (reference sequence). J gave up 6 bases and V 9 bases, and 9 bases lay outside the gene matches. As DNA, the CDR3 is TGTGCCAGCACTCAGGGGGCCTGGGCTGAAGCTTTCTTT. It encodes CASTQGAWAEAFF.

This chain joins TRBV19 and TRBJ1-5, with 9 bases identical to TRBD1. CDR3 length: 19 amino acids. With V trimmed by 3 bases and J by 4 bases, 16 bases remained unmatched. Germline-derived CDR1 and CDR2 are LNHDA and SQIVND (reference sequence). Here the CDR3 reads CASSIIPGRGTGINQPQHF. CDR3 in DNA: TGTGCCAGTAGTATTATTCCCGGTCGCGGGACAGGGATAAATCAGCCCCAGCATTTT.

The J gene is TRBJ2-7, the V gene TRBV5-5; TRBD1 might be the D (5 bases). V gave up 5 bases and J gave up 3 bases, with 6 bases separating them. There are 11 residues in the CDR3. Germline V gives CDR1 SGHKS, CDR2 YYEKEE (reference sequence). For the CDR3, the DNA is TGTGCCAGCAGTGGACACTACGAGCAGTACTTC. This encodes CASSGHYEQYF.

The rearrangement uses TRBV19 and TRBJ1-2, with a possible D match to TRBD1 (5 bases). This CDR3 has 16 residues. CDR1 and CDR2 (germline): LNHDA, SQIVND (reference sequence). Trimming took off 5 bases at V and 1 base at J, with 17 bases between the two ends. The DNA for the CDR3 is TGTGCCAGTAGTGTTGGACACGCCATAAATAACTATGGCTACACCTTC. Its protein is CASSVGHAINNYGYTF.

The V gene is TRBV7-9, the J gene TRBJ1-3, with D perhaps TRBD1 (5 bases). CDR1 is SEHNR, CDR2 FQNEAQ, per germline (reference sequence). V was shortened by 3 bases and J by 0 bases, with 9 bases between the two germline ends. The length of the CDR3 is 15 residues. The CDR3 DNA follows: TGTGCCAGCAGCTTGGGGGAATCCTCTGGAAACACCATATATTTT. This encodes CASSLGESSGNTIYF.

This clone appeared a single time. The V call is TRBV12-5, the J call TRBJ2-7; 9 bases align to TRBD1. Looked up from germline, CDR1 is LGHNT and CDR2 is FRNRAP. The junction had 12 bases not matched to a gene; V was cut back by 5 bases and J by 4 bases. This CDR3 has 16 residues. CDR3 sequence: CASGQRLGQGTYEQYF. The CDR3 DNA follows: TGTGCTAGTGGTCAGAGACTAGGACAGGGGACGTACGAGCAGTACTTC. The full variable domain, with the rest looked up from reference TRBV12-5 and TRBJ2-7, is DARVTQTPRHKVTEMGQEVTMRCQPILGHNTVFWYRQTMMQGLELLAYFRNRAPLDDSGMPKDRFSAEMPDATLATLKIQPSEPRDSAVYFCASGQRLGQGTYEQYFGPGTRLTVT.

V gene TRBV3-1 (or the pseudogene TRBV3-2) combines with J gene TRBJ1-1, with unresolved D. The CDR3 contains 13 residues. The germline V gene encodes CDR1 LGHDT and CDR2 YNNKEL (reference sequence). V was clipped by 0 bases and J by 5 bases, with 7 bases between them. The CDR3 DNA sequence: TGTGCCAGCAGCCAAGATACGAGGACTGAAGCTTTCTTT. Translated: CASSQDTRTEAFF.

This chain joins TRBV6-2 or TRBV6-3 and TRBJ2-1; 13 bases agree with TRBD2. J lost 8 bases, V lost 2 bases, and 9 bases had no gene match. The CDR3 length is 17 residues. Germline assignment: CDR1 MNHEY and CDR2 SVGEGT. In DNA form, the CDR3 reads TGTGCCAGCAGTTACGGACTTGGGACTAGCGGGGCCCATGAGCAGTTCTTC. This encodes CASSYGLGTSGAHEQFF.

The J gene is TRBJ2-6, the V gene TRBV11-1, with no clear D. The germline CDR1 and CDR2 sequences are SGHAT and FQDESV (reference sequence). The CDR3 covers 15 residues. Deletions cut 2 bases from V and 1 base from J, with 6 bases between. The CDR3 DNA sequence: TGTGCCAGCAGCTTATCCCCTTCTGGGGCCAACGTCCTGACTTTC. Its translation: CASSLSPSGANVLTF.

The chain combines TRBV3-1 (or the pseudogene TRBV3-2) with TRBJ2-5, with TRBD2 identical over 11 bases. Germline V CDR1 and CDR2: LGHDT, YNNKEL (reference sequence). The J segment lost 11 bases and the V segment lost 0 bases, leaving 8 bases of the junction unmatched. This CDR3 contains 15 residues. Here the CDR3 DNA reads TGTGCCAGCAGCCAAGATCTTAGCGGGAGGGCCCCACAGTACTTC. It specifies CASSQDLSGRAPQYF.

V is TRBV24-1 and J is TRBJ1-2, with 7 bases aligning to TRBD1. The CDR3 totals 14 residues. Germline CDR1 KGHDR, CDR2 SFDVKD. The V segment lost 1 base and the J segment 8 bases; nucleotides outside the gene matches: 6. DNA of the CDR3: TGTGCCACCAGTGATTTTGACAGGGAAGGCGGCTACACCTTC. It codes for CATSDFDREGGYTF.

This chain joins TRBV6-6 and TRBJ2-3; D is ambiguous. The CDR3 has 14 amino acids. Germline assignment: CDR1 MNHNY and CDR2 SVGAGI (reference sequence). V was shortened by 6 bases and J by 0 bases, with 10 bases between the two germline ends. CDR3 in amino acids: CASRNGPSTDTQYF. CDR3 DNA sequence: TGTGCCAGCAGAAACGGTCCTAGCACAGATACGCAGTATTTT.

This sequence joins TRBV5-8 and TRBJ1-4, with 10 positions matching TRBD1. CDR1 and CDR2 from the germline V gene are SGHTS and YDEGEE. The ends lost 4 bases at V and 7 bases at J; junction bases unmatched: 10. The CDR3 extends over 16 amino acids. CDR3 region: CASSARQGAGFEKLFF. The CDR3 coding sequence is TGTGCCAGCAGCGCACGACAGGGGGCAGGGTTTGAAAAACTGTTTTTT.

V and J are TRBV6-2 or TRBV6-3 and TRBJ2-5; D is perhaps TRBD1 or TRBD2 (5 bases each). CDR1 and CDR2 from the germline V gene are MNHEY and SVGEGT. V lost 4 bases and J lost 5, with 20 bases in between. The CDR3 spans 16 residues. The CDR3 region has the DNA TGTGCCAGCAGTTTATTACCGGGACCTCCGAGGGAGACCCAGTACTTC. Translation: CASSLLPGPPRETQYF.

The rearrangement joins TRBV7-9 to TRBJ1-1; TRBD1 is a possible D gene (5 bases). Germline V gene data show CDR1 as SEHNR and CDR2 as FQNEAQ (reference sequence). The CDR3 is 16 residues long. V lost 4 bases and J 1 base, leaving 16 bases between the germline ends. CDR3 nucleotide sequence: TGTGCCAGCAGCTCCTGGGCCGGGGGTGAGAACACTGAAGCTTTCTTT. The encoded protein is CASSSWAGGENTEAFF.

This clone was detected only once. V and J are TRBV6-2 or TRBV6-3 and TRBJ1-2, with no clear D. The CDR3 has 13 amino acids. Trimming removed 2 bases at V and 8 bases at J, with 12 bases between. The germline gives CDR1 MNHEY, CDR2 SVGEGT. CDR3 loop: CASSYPGKRGYTF. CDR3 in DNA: TGTGCCAGCAGTTACCCCGGGAAGCGAGGCTACACCTTC.

The DNA of the CDR3 is TGTGCCAGCAGCTCCTACTGGAACACTGAAGCTTTCTTT. Residues: CASSSYWNTEAFF. The chain uses TRBV5-6 and TRBJ1-1; D is uncertain. The CDR3 runs 13 residues. Trimming pared 3 bases from V and 1 base from J, leaving 7 bases between. The germline CDR1 and CDR2 sequences are SGHDT and YYEEEE.

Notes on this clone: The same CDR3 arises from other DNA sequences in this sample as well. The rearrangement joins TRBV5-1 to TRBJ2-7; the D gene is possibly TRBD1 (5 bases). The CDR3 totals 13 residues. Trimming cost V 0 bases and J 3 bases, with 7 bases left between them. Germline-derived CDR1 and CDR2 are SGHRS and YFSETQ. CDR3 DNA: TGCGCCAGCAGCTTGGAAGGGGTCTACGAGCAGTACTTC. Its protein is CASSLEGVYEQYF.

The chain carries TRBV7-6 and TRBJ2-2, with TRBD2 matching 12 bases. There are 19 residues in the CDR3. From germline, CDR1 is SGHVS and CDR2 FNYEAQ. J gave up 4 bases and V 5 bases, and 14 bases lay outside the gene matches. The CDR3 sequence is CASSPYSSGGAGSTGELFF. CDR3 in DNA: TGTGCCAGCAGCCCCTACTCTAGCGGGGGGGCCGGCAGCACCGGGGAGCTGTTTTTT.

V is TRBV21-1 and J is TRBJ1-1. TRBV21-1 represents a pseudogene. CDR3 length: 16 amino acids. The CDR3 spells CASSFRASNTNTEAFF. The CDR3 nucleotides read TGTGCCAGCAGCTTCCGGGCCTCCAACACCAACACTGAAGCTTTCTTT.

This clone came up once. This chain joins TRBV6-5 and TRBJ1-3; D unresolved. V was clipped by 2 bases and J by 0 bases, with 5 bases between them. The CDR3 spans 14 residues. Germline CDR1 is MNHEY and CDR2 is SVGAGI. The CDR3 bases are TGTGCCAGCAGTTACCGATCCTCTGGAAACACCATATATTTT. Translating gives CASSYRSSGNTIYF.